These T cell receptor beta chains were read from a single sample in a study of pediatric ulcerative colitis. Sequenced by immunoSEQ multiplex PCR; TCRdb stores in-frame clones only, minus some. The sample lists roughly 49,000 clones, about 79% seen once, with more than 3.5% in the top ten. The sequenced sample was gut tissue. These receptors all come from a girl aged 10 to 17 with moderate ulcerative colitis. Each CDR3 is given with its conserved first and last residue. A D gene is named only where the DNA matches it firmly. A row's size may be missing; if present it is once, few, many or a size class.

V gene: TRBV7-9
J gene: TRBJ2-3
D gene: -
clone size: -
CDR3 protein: CASSFRTRWSTDTQYF
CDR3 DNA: TGTGCCAGCAGCTTCCGGACTCGTTGGAGCACAGATACGCAGTATTTT

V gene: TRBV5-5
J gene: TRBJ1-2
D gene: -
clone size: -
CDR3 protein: CASSYTGNYGYTF
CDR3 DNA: TGTGCCAGCAGCTATACAGGGAACTATGGCTACACCTTC

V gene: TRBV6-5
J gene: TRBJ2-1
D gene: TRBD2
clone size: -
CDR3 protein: CASSQRGLRDEQFF
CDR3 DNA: TGTGCCAGCAGCCAGCGGGGGCTTAGGGATGAGCAGTTCTTC

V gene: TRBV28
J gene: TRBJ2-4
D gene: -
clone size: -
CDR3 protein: CASSLLAEKNIQYF
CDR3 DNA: TGTGCCAGCAGTTTACTGGCGGAAAAAAACATTCAGTACTTC

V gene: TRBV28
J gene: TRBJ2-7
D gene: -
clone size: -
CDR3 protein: CASSLGRTASYEQYF
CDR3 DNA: TGTGCCAGCAGTTTGGGGAGGACAGCATCCTACGAGCAGTACTTC

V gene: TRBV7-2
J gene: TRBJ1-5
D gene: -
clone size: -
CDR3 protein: CASSYDGRSNQPQHF
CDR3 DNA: TGTGCCAGCAGTTATGACGGACGTAGCAATCAGCCCCAGCATTTT

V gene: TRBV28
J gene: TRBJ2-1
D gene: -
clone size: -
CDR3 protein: CASSFSSTFYNEQFF
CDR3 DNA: TGTGCCAGCAGTTTCTCCTCCACATTTTACAATGAGCAGTTCTTC

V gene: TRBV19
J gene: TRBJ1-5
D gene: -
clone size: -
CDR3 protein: CASSMARAGNQPQHF
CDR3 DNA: TGTGCCAGTAGTATGGCCAGGGCTGGCAATCAGCCCCAGCATTTT

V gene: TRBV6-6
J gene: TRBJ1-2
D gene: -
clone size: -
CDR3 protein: CASSGYGYTF
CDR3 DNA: TGTGCCAGCAGTGGGTACGGCTACACCTTC

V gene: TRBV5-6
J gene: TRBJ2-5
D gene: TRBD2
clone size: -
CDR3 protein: CASSLGTSPETQYF
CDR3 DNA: TGTGCCAGCAGCTTGGGGACTAGCCCAGAGACCCAGTACTTC

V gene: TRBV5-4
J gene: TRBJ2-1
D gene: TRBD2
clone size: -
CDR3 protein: CASSLGAASGINEQFF
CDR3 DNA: TGTGCCAGCAGCTTGGGGGCTGCTAGCGGGATCAATGAGCAGTTCTTC

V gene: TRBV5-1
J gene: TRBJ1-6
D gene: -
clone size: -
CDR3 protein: CASSLDRVRSPLHF
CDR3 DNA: TGCGCCAGCAGCTTGGACAGGGTTCGTTCACCCCTCCACTTT

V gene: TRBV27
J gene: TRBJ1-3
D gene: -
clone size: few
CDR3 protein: CASSFSGGAGNTIYF
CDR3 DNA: TGTGCCAGCAGTTTCTCCGGGGGGGCAGGAAACACCATATATTTT